Listed below are T cell receptor beta chains from one sample, sequenced in a study of OX40 agonist ivuxolimab in advanced cancers. Sequencing was performed with immunoSEQ multiplex PCR; in TCRdb, only in-frame clones are kept and a portion is missing. Of over 55,000 clones in the sample, 70% to 90% are singletons; the top ten hold 1.5% to 2%. The source was CD4+ or CD8+ T cells sorted from blood, collected in a trial of the OX40 agonist ivuxolimab. The origin of the receptors is an adult with an advanced solid tumor such as melanoma, head and neck, liver or kidney cancer. Each CDR3 is given with its conserved first and last residue. A D gene is named only where the DNA matches it firmly. Expanded clones are given a class, and other clones once, few, many or no size at all.

-	-	TRBV10-2	TRBJ1-5	14	TGCGCCACACTGGGGGGGGTCGGCAATCAGCCCCAGCATTTT	CATLGGVGNQPQHF
-	TRBD1	TRBV7-2	TRBJ2-7	14	TGTGCCAGCAGCAGAGACAGGGGGAACTACGAGCAGTACTTC	CASSRDRGNYEQYF
-	-	TRBV6-9	TRBJ1-6	12	TGTGCCAGCAGCGACGGGTATTCACCCCTCCACTTT	CASSDGYSPLHF
-	-	TRBV5-1	TRBJ1-1	13	TGCGCCAGCAGTCGGACGGAAAACACTGAAGCTTTCTTT	CASSRTENTEAFF
-	TRBD1	TRBV28	TRBJ1-1	13	TGTGCCAGCAGTTTGAGGGGGCCCACTGAAGCTTTCTTT	CASSLRGPTEAFF
once	TRBD1	TRBV7-2	TRBJ2-2	17	TGTGCCAGCAGCCGGACGAGGACAGGATTTAACACCGGGGAGCTGTTTTTT	CASSRTRTGFNTGELFF
-	-	TRBV20-1	TRBJ1-5	10	TGCAGTGCCGATGGGGAGCCCCAGCATTTT	CSADGEPQHF
-	-	TRBV7-2	TRBJ2-5	14	TGTGCCAGCAGCCCTTCCACCCAGTGGGAGACCCAGTACTTC	CASSPSTQWETQYF
-	TRBD1	TRBV7-2	TRBJ2-7	14	TGTGCCAGCAGCTTTACAGGGGGCGTGTACGAGCAGTACTTC	CASSFTGGVYEQYF
-	-	TRBV7-2	TRBJ1-3	14	TGTGCCAGCAGCCCGATGAGGGGTGGAAACACCATATATTTT	CASSPMRGGNTIYF
few	-	TRBV28	TRBJ1-1	16	TGTGCCAGCAGTTTAACCGGGGCGGGCCGCCGGTCTGAAGCTTTCTTT	CASSLTGAGRRSEAFF
-	TRBD1	TRBV6-5	TRBJ1-5	16	TGTGCCAGCAGTTTCACAGGGGGCCGGGGCAATCAGCCCCAGCATTTT	CASSFTGGRGNQPQHF
-	TRBD1	TRBV28	TRBJ2-1	16	TGTGCCAGCAGGGTCACCGGGACAGCCTCCTACAATGAGCAGTTCTTC	CASRVTGTASYNEQFF
-	TRBD1	TRBV27	TRBJ1-4	15	TGTGCCAGCAGTCCGAACCCAACCCAGGGGGGAAAACTGTTTTTT	CASSPNPTQGGKLFF
medium-sized	-	TRBV5-1	TRBJ1-3	13	TGCGCCAGCAGCTTGGGCCGTGAGAACACCATATATTTT	CASSLGRENTIYF
-	-	TRBV18	TRBJ1-5	17	TGTGCCAGCTCACCGGCGAAAACACCTGGGAGCAATCAGCCCCAGCATTTT	CASSPAKTPGSNQPQHF
-	TRBD1	TRBV7-2	TRBJ2-1	15	TGTGCCAGCAGCTCCCAGGGGGTGGGTTACAATGAGCAGTTCTTC	CASSSQGVGYNEQFF
-	TRBD1	TRBV6-5	TRBJ2-1	14	TGTGCCAGCACCTCCGGGACAGGGAATCTCGAGCAGTTCTTC	CASTSGTGNLEQFF
-	TRBD1	TRBV6-4	TRBJ2-2	15	TGTGCCAGCAGAAGGGACAGGTCGAACACCGGGGAGCTGTTTTTT	CASRRDRSNTGELFF
-	-	TRBV19	TRBJ1-5	14	TGTGCCAGTAGTGAAGCGAGGATTGGACAGCCCCAGCATTTT	CASSEARIGQPQHF
-	TRBD2	TRBV5-1	TRBJ2-7	14	TGCGCCAGCAGAGGACTAGCGGATTCCTACGAGCAGTACTTC	CASRGLADSYEQYF
-	TRBD1	TRBV28	TRBJ2-6	18	TGTGCCAGCAGTTTCCTACAGGGGAACCCCTCTGGGGCCAACGTCCTGACTTTC	CASSFLQGNPSGANVLTF
-	TRBD1	TRBV11-2	TRBJ1-5	17	TGTGCCAGCAGCCAGGACAGGGGGAGGGGGAGCAATCAGCCCCAGCATTTT	CASSQDRGRGSNQPQHF